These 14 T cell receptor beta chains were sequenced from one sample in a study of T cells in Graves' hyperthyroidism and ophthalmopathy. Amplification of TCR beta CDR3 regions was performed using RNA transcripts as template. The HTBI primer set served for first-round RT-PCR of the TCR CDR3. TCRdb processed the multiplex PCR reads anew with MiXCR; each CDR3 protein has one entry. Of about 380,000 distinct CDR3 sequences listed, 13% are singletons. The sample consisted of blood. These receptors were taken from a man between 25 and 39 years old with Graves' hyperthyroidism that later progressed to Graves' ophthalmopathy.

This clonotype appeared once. CDR3: CAWSGGTSPIKLFF. The CDR3 coding sequence is TGTGCCTGGTCAGGTGGGACAAGCCCTATAAAACTGTTTTTT. This chain connects TRBV30 to TRBJ1-4; possibly TRBD1 for D (6 bases). CDR1 is GTSNPN and CDR2 is SVGIG in the germline V gene (reference sequence). This CDR3 comprises 14 residues. With 5 bases removed from V and 10 bases from J, the gap between germline ends came to 20 bases. Full variable domain (outside the CDR3, taken from reference TRBV30 and TRBJ1-4): SQTIHQWPATLVQPVGSPLSLECTVEGTSNPNLYWYRQAAGRGLQLLFYSVGIGQISSEVPQNLSASRPQDRQFILSSKKLLLSDSGFYLCAWSGGTSPIKLFFGSGTQLSVL.

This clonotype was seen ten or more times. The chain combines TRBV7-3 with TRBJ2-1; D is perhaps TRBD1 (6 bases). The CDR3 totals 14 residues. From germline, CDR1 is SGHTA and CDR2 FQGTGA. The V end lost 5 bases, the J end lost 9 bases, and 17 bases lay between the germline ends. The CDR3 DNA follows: TGTGCCAGCAGCCCCCCCTACAGGGATGGTGAGCAGTTCTTC. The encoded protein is CASSPPYRDGEQFF. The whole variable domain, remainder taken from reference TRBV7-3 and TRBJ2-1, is GAGVSQTPSNKVTEKGKYVELRCDPISGHTALYWYRQSLGQGPEFLIYFQGTGAADDSGLPNDRFFAVRPEGSVSTLKIQRTERGDSAVYLCASSPPYRDGEQFFGPGTRLTVL.

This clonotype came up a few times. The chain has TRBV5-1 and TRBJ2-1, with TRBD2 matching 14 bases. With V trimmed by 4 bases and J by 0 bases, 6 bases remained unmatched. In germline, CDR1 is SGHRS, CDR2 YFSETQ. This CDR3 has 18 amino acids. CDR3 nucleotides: TGCGCCAGCAGCGGAGGACTAGCGGGGGGCTACTCCTACAATGAGCAGTTCTTC. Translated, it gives CASSGGLAGGYSYNEQFF.

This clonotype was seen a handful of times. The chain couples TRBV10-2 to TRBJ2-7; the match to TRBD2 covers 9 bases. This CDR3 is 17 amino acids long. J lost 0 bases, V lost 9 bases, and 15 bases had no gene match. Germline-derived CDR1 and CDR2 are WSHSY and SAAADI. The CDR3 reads CASRGTGIAGDSYEQYF. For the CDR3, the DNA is TGCGCCAGTAGGGGAACAGGAATAGCGGGGGACTCCTACGAGCAGTACTTC.

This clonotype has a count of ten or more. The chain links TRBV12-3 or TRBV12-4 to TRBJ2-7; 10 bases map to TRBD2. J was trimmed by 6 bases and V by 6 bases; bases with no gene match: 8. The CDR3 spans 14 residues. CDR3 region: CASSPGTSVFEQYF. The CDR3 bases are TGTGCCAGCAGCCCCGGGACTAGCGTCTTCGAGCAGTACTTC.

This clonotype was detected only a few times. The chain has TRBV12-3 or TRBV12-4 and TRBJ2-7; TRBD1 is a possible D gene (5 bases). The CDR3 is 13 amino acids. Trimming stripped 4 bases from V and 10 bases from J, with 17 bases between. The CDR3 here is CASSSLGPREQYF. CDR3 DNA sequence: TGTGCCAGCAGTTCCCTCGGCCCCAGGGAACAGTACTTC.

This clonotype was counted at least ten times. The CDR3 region has the DNA TGTGCCAGCAACGACAGTAATCAGCCCCAGCATTTT. It specifies CASNDSNQPQHF. This chain connects TRBV28 to TRBJ1-5, with D possibly matching TRBD1 (5 bases). In germline, CDR1 is MDHEN, CDR2 SYDVKM. V was clipped by 7 bases and J by 4 bases, with 8 bases between them. The length of the CDR3 is 12 residues.

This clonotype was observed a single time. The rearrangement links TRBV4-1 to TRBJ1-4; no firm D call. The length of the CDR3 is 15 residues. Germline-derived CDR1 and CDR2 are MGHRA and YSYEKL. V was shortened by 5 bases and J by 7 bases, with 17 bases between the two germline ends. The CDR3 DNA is TGCGCCAGCAGCACCCGCGGGGTTCAGTTTGAAAAACTGTTTTTT. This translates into CASSTRGVQFEKLFF.

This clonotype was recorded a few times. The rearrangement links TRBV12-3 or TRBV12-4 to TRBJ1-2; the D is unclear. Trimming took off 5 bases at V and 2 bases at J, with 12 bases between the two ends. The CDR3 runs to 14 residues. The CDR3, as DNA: TGTGCCAGCAGTCCCCCCGGGGAAAACTATGGCTACACCTTC. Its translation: CASSPPGENYGYTF.

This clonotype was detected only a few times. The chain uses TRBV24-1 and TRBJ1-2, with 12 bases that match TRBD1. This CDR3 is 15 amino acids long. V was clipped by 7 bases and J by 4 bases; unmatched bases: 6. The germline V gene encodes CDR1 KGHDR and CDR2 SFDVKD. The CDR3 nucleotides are TGTGCCACCAGACCGGGACAGGGGGCAGGCTATGGCTACACCTTC. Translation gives CATRPGQGAGYGYTF.

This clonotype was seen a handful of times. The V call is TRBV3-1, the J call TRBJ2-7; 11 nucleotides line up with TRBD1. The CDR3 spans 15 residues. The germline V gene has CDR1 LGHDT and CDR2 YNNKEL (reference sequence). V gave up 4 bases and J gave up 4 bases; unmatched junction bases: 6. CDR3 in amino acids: CASSRRDRGNYEQYF. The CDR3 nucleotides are TGTGCCAGCAGCCGGCGGGACAGGGGGAATTACGAGCAGTACTTC.

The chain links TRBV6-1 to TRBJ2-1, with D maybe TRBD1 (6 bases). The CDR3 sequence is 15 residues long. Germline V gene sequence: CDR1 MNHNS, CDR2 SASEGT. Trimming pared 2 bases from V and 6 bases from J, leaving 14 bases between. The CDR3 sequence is CASSELRGLSNEQFF. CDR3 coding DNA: TGTGCCAGCAGTGAATTAAGGGGGTTGAGCAATGAGCAGTTCTTC.

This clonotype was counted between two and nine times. In nucleotides, the CDR3 is TGCGCCAGCAGCCAAGGACCGGCGGAGACCCAGTACTTC. This sequence encodes CASSQGPAETQYF. The V call is TRBV4-1, the J call TRBJ2-5; D unresolved. The CDR3 runs 13 residues. CDR1 MGHRA and CDR2 YSYEKL come from the germline V gene. Trimming stripped 1 base from V and 5 bases from J, with 8 bases between.

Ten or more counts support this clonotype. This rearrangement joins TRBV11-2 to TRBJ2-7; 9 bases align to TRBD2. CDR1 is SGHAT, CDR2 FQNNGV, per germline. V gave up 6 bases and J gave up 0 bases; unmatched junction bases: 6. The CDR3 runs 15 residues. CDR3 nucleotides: TGTGCCAGCAGTCCTCAGCGGGGGGTCTCCTACGAGCAGTACTTC. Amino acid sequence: CASSPQRGVSYEQYF.